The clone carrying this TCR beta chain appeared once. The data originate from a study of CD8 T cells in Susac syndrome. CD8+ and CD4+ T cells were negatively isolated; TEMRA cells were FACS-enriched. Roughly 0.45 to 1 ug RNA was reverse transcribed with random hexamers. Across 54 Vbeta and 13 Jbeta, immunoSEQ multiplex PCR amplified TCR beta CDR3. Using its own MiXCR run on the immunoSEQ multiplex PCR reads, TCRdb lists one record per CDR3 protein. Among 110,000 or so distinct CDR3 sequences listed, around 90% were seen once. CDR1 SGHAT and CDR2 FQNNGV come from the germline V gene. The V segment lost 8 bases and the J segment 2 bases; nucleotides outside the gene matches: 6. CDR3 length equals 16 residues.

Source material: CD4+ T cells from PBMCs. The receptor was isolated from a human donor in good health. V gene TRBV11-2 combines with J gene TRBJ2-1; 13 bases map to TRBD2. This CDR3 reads CASVGTSGTAYNEQFF. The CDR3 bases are TGTGCCAGCGTCGGGACTAGCGGGACGGCCTACAATGAGCAGTTCTTC.